This T cell receptor beta chain originates from a study of post-analysis software for immune sequencing data. Looking at the study overall: Several disease courses (relapsing-remitting, secondary progressive and progressive-relapsing) of multiple sclerosis were included. Broader study findings: Among 4 or 5 TRBV segments more frequent in patients than controls were TRBV5-6, TRBV5-1 and TRBV20-1.

Germline CDR1 MGHRA, CDR2 YSYEKL. V shed 1 base, J shed 5 bases, and the junction held 9 bases outside the gene matches. The CDR3 is 17 residues long. cDNA libraries for TCR beta contained unique molecular identifiers. Via MiXCR, TCRdb re-called the PCR reads, giving one row per CDR3 protein. Here the sample spans about 820,000 distinct CDR3 sequences, approximately 53% being singletons. To note about this clonotype: Its antigen is as yet unknown.

The J gene is TRBJ1-5, the V gene TRBV4-1; 9 bases match TRBD1. This sequence originates from a girl aged 5 to 17 with multiple sclerosis. The sample consisted of blood. The CDR3 reads CASSQVWTGVTHQPQHF. CDR3 sequence (DNA): TGCGCCAGCAGCCAAGTCTGGACAGGGGTAACGCATCAGCCCCAGCATTTT.